The 3 T cell receptor beta chains below come from one sample, sequenced in a study of blood T cell repertoires in COVID-19. The table came from immunoSEQ multiplex PCR; TCRdb's copy has only in-frame clones and leaves some out. Here the sample spans 260,000 or so clones, about four fifths being singletons. The sample consisted of PBMCs or T cells enriched from blood (not recorded which). The receptors shown here come from a woman between 35 and 50 years old who had been exposed to COVID-19.

V usage is TRBV2 and J usage is TRBJ1-1, with 11 positions matching TRBD1. The CDR3 contains 14 residues. CDR1 and CDR2 from the germline V gene are SNHLY and FYNNEI. Unmatched junction bases numbered 4, after V lost 6 bases and J lost 4 bases. The CDR3 DNA reads TGTGCCAGCAGCGGACAGGGGGCTGGCACTGAAGCTTTCTTT. It codes for CASSGQGAGTEAFF.

The V and J genes are TRBV18 and TRBJ2-1; 10 nucleotides align to TRBD1. V lost 2 bases, J lost 6 bases, and 13 bases stayed unmatched. Per germline, CDR1 KGHSH and CDR2 LQKENI. The CDR3 is 18 amino acids. CDR3 sequence (DNA): TGTGCCAGCTCACCATCACCTCCCGGGACAGGGGTTGCCAATGAGCAGTTCTTC. This sequence encodes CASSPSPPGTGVANEQFF. The full variable domain, completed using reference TRBV18 and TRBJ2-1, is NAGVMQNPRHLVRRRGQEARLRCSPMKGHSHVYWYRQLPEEGLKFMVYLQKENIIDESGMPKERFSAEFPKEGPSILRIQQVVRGDSAAYFCASSPSPPGTGVANEQFFGPGTRLTVL.

The gene calls are TRBV28 and TRBJ1-6; tentatively, D is TRBD1 (5 bases). The CDR3 covers 14 residues. Germline lookup yields CDR1 MDHEN and CDR2 SYDVKM. V lost 6 bases, J lost 3 bases, and 9 bases lay in between. The CDR3: CASSGDSYNSPLHF. DNA for the CDR3: TGTGCCAGCAGCGGTGACAGCTATAATTCACCCCTCCACTTT. The variable domain in full, with the rest retrieved from reference TRBV28 and TRBJ1-6, is DVKVTQSSRYLVKRTGEKVFLECVQDMDHENMFWYRQDPGLGLRLIYFSYDVKMKEKGDIPEGYSVSREKKERFSLILESASTNQTSMYLCASSGDSYNSPLHFGNGTRLTVT.